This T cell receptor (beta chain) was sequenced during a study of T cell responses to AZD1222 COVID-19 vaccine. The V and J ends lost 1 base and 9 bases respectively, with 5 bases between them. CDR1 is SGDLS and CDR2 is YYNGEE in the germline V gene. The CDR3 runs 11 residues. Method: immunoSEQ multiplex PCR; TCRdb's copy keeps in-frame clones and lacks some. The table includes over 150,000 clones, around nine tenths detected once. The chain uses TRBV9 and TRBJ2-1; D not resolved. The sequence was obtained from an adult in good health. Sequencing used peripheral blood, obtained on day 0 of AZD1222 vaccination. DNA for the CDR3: TGTGCCAGCAGCGTATCATCTGAGCAGTTCTTC. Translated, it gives CASSVSSEQFF.